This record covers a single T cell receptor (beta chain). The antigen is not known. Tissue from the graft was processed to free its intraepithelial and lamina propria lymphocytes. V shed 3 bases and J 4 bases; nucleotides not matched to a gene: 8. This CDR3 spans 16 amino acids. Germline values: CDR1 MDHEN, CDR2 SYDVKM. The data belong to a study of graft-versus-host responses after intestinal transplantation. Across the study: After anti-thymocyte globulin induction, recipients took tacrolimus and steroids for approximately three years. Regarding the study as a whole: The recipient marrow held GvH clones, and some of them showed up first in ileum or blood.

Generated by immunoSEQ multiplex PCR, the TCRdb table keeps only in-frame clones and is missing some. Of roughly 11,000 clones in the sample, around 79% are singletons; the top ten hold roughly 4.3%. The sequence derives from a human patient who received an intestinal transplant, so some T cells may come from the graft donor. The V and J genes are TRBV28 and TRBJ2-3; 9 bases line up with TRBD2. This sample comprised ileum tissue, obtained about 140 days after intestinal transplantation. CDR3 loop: CASSFLGLATPDTQYF. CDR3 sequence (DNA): TGTGCCAGCAGTTTCCTTGGACTAGCGACCCCAGATACGCAGTATTTT.